Listed below are T cell receptor beta chains from one sample, sequenced in a study of T cell responses to AZD1222 COVID-19 vaccine. The data were produced by immunoSEQ multiplex PCR, yet TCRdb's version contains in-frame clones alone and is incomplete. Of under 200,000 clones in the sample, roughly 91% were seen once. The source was peripheral blood, collected 28 days after the second AZD1222 dose. The receptor set was obtained from an adult who received the AZD1222 COVID-19 vaccine. The CDR3 runs from the conserved cysteine through the conserved F or W. D genes are given only for firm matches. Size values are once, few and many counts, or a class for expanded clones, and some rows have none.

D gene	V gene	J gene	clone size	CDR3 DNA	CDR3 protein
NA	TRBV30	TRBJ2-7	NA	TGTGCCTGGAGTGTATCAGAGCAGTACTTC	CAWSVSEQYF
NA	TRBV9	TRBJ2-4	NA	TGTGCCAGCAGCGCCCTAGCTCAGGGTACCAAAAACATTCAGTACTTC	CASSALAQGTKNIQYF
NA	TRBV7-2	TRBJ2-2	NA	TGTGCCAGCAGCTTATCGGCCGGGAACACCGGGGAGCTGTTTTTT	CASSLSAGNTGELFF
NA	TRBV28	TRBJ2-1	NA	TGTGCCAGCAGTTTTTCGGACTATACCTACAATGAGCAGTTCTTC	CASSFSDYTYNEQFF
NA	TRBV7-9	TRBJ2-7	NA	TGTGCCAGCAGCCCCCGGGACTTCACCTACGAGCAGTACTTC	CASSPRDFTYEQYF
NA	TRBV24-1	TRBJ1-2	NA	TGTGCCACCAGTCCAAGACAGACGTACTATGGCTACACCTTC	CATSPRQTYYGYTF
NA	TRBV2	TRBJ2-2	NA	TGTGCCAGCAGGAGACAGAGTTCGAACACCGGGGAGCTGTTTTTT	CASRRQSSNTGELFF
NA	TRBV27	TRBJ1-5	NA	TGTGCCAGCAGTCAACAGTATAGCAATCAGCCCCAGCATTTT	CASSQQYSNQPQHF
NA	TRBV6-5	TRBJ1-1	NA	TGTGCCAGCAGTTCCCTGGGGGGCACTGAAGCTTTCTTT	CASSSLGGTEAFF
NA	TRBV12-3/TRBV12-4	TRBJ2-5	NA	TGTGCCAGCAGTTTGGGCAGGGGAGAGACCCAGTACTTC	CASSLGRGETQYF
NA	TRBV4-1	TRBJ2-3	NA	TGCGCCAGCAGCCAAGAGTCTCTGGGCGATGATACGCAGTATTTT	CASSQESLGDDTQYF
NA	TRBV6-5	TRBJ2-3	NA	TGTGCCAGCAGTTACAGGGACACAGATACGCAGTATTTT	CASSYRDTDTQYF
TRBD2	TRBV27	TRBJ2-7	NA	TGTGCCAGCAGGGGGCGGGGACTAGCGGGCCGAAGCTCCTACGAGCAGTACTTC	CASRGRGLAGRSSYEQYF
NA	TRBV6-5	TRBJ2-1	NA	TGTGCCAGCAGTTCCGTCGACACGAACGATGAGCAGTTCTTC	CASSSVDTNDEQFF
NA	TRBV9	TRBJ2-7	NA	TGTGCCAGCAGCGTAGCCGGGGGGCGGGAGTTCGAGCAGTACTTC	CASSVAGGREFEQYF
TRBD1	TRBV28	TRBJ1-1	NA	TGTGCCAGCAGCCCATCCTACAGGGGTGGTACTGAAGCTTTCTTT	CASSPSYRGGTEAFF
TRBD1	TRBV9	TRBJ2-7	NA	TGTGCCAGCAGCCCGGGACAGCAAACCTACGAGCAGTACTTC	CASSPGQQTYEQYF
TRBD1	TRBV30	TRBJ2-7	NA	TGTGCCTGGAGTGTACAGGACAGGGTATACGAGCAGTACTTC	CAWSVQDRVYEQYF
TRBD1	TRBV18	TRBJ2-5	NA	TGTGCCAGCTCACCACAGGACAGGTTCCAAGAGACCCAGTACTTC	CASSPQDRFQETQYF
TRBD2	TRBV18	TRBJ2-1	NA	TGTGCCAGCTCACCAGGGACTAGCGGGAGAAATGAGCAGTTCTTC	CASSPGTSGRNEQFF
NA	TRBV11-2	TRBJ2-2	NA	TGTGCCAGCAGCTTAGATGGGCACTTTCTCGGGGAGCTGTTTTTT	CASSLDGHFLGELFF
NA	TRBV6-1	TRBJ1-1	NA	TGTGCCAGCAGTGAAGAAGGGGGGGCTTTCTTT	CASSEEGGAFF
TRBD2	TRBV10-3	TRBJ2-7	NA	TGTGCCATCAGTGCCCACCGTGGGACTAGCGCCTACGAGCAGTACTTC	CAISAHRGTSAYEQYF
TRBD1	TRBV19	TRBJ1-5	NA	TGTGCCAGTAACGGGGAGGGGGCAGGGCCCCTCAATCAGCCCCAGCATTTT	CASNGEGAGPLNQPQHF
TRBD2	TRBV19	TRBJ2-2	NA	TGTGCCAGTAGTGCCACGGGAGGCTCCGGGGAGCTGTTTTTT	CASSATGGSGELFF
NA	TRBV5-5	TRBJ1-2	once	TGTGCCAGCAGCTTAGAGGAGTCAGCCAGGGTGAGCTATGGCTACACCTTC	CASSLEESARVSYGYTF
TRBD2	TRBV7-6	TRBJ2-3	once	TGTGCCAGCAGCTTAGGTGTAGCGGGAAGCACAGATACGCAGTATTTT	CASSLGVAGSTDTQYF
NA	TRBV24-1	TRBJ1-4	once	TGTGCCACCAGTGACCCCACAGGGACGAAACTGTTTTTT	CATSDPTGTKLFF
NA	TRBV7-9	TRBJ1-1	NA	TGTGCCAGCAGCTTACTCGGGAACACTGAAGCTTTCTTT	CASSLLGNTEAFF
TRBD1	TRBV7-9	TRBJ1-2	NA	TGTGCCAGCAGTGAGGGGGCGGATGGCTACACCTTC	CASSEGADGYTF
TRBD2	TRBV7-2	TRBJ2-3	NA	TGTGCCAGCAGAACGGGCGGGGCTAGCGGATATGTGTATTTT	CASRTGGASGYVYF
TRBD1	TRBV28	TRBJ1-6	NA	TGTGCCAGCCAACCGGGACAGGGCTATTCACCCCTCCACTTT	CASQPGQGYSPLHF
NA	TRBV18	TRBJ2-5	NA	TGTGCCAGCTCACCGGGATTCCAAGAGACCCAGTACTTC	CASSPGFQETQYF
NA	TRBV6-5	TRBJ1-5	NA	TGTGCCAGCAGAGCTAGCAATCAGCCCCAGCATTTT	CASRASNQPQHF
NA	TRBV27	TRBJ1-6	NA	TGTGCCAGCAGTTTGGATCGGGGGAATTCACCCCTCCACTTT	CASSLDRGNSPLHF
TRBD2	TRBV10-3	TRBJ2-2	NA	TGTGCCATCAGTCATACGGGAGGGGCTACCGGGGAGCTGTTTTTT	CAISHTGGATGELFF
TRBD1	TRBV6-5	TRBJ2-5	NA	TGTGCCAGCAGGACGTATTGGGACAGCCCGTCCCAGTACTTC	CASRTYWDSPSQYF
NA	TRBV11-3	TRBJ2-7	NA	TGTGCCAGCAGCTTAGGAGAGCGCTACGAGCAGTACTTC	CASSLGERYEQYF
TRBD1	TRBV28	TRBJ1-2	NA	TGTGCCAGCAGTCCGGGACAGGCATTTAACTATGGCTACACCTTC	CASSPGQAFNYGYTF
NA	TRBV6-2/TRBV6-3	TRBJ1-2	NA	TGTGCCAGCAGTTACTCGGCAGGGAGCGTCTATGGCTACACCTTC	CASSYSAGSVYGYTF
TRBD1	TRBV19	TRBJ1-2	once	TGTGCCAGTAGTCCCCGGGACAGGTTTCCCACCTTC	CASSPRDRFPTF
NA	TRBV28	TRBJ1-2	NA	TGTGCCAGCTCAGGGACTACGGGGGTCTACACCTTC	CASSGTTGVYTF
TRBD1	TRBV7-2	TRBJ2-7	few	TGTGCCAGCAGCGGGGGGACAGGGCCCTCCTACGAGCAGTACTTC	CASSGGTGPSYEQYF
NA	TRBV5-1	TRBJ1-1	once	TGCGCCAGCAGCTTCGACAGACCGAACACTGAAGCTTTCTTT	CASSFDRPNTEAFF
NA	TRBV5-4	TRBJ1-4	NA	TGTGCCAGCAGCTTAAATGAAAAACTGTTTTTT	CASSLNEKLFF